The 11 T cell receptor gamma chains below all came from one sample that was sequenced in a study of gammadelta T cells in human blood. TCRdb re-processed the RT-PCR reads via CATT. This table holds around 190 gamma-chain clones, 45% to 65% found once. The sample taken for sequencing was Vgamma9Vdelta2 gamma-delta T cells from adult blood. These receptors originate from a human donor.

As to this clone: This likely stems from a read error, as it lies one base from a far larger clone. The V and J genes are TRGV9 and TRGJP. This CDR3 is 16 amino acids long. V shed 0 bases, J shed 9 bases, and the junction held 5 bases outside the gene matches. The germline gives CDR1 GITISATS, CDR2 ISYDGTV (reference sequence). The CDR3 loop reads CALWEVYLLGKKIKVF. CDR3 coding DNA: TGTGCCTTGTGGGAGGTGTACTTGTTGGGCAAAAAAATCAAGGTATTT.

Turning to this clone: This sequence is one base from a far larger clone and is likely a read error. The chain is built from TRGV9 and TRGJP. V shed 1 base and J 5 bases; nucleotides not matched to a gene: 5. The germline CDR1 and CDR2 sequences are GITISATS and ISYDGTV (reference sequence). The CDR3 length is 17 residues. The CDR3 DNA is TGTGCCTTGTGGGAGGTTAAGAAAGAGTTGGGCAAAAAAATCAAGGTATTT. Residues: CALWEVKKELGKKIKVF.

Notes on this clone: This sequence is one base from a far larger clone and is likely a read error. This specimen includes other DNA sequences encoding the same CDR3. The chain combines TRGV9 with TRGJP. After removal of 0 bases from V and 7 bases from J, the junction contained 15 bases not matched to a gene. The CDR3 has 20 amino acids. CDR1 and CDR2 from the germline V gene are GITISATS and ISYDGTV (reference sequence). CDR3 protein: CALWEVIPHGGELGKKIKVF. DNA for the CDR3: TGTGCCTTGTGGGAGGTGATCCCCCATGGGGGGGAGTTGGGCAAAAAAATCAAGGTATTT.

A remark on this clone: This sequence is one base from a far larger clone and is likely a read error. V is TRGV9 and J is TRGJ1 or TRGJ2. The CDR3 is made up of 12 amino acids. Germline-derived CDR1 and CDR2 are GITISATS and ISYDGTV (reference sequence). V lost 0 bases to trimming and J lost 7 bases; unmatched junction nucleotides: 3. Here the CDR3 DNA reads TGTGCCTTGTGGGAGGTGTCCTATAAGAAACTCTTT. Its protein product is CALWEVSYKKLF.

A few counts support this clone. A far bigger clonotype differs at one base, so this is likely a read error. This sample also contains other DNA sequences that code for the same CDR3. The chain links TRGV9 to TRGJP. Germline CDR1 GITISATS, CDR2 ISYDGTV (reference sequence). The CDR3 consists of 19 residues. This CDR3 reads CALWEVNAGPELGKKIKVF. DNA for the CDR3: TGTGCCCTGTGGGAGGTAAACGCGGGCCCAGAGTTGGGCAAAAAAATCAAGGTATTT.

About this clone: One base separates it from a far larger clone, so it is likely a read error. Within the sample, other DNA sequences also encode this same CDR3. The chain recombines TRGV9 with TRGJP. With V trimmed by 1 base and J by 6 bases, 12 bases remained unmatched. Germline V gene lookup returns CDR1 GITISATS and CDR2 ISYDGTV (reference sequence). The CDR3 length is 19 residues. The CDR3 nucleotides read TGTGCCTTGTGGGAGGTAAACGCGGGACCAGAGTTGGGCAAAAAAATCAAGGTATTT. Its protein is CALWEVNAGPELGKKIKVF.

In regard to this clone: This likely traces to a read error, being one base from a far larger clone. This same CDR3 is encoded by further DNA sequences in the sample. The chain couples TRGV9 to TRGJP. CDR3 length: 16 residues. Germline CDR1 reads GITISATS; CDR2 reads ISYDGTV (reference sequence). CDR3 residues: CALWEVRELGKKIKVF. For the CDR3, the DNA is TGTGCCTTGTGGGAGGTGCGAGAGTTGGGCAAGAAAATCAAGGTATTT.

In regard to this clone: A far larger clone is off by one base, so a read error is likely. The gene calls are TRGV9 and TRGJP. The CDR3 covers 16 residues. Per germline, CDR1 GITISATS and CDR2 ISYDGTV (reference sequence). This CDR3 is CALWEPEELGKKIKLF. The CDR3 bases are TGTGCCTTGTGGGAGCCAGAAGAGTTGGGCAAAAAAATCAAGTTATTT.

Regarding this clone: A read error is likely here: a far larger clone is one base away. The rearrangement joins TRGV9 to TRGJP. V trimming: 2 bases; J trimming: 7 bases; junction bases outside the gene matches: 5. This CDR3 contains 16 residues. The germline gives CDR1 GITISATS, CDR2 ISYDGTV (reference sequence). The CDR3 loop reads CALWEDRELGKKIKVF. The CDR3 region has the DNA TGTGCCTTGTGGGAGGACAGGGAGTTGGGCAAAAAAATCAAGGTATTT.

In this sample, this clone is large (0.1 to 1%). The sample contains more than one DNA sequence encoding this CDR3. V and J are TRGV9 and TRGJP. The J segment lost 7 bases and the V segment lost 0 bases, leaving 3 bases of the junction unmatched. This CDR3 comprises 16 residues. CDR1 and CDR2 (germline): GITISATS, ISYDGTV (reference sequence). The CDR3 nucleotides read TGTGCCTTGTGGGAGGTGCGGGAGTTGGGCAAAAAAATCAAGGTATTT. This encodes CALWEVRELGKKIKVF.

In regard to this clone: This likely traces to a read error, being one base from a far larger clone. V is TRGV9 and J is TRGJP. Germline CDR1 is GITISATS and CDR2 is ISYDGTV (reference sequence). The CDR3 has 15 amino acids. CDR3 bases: TGTGCCTGGTGGGCTCAGGCGTTGGGCAAAAAAATCAAGGTATTT. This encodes CAWWAQALGKKIKVF.